The present TCR beta chain was sequenced within a study of Graves' ophthalmopathy and Graves' hyperthyroidism. Study-wide findings and caveats: In predicting ophthalmopathy progression, the model reached about 69% sensitivity and 72% to 85% specificity.

Where ophthalmopathy was absent within 18 months of follow-up, hyperthyroidism was stable. PBMCs were density-gradient isolated from about 9.6 ml fresh blood. As for this clonotype: Its antigen is unidentified.

The authors amplified TCR beta CDR3 regions, and they did so from RNA transcripts for repertoire sequencing. An opening RT-PCR round employed HTBI primers and preceded a second-round multiplex PCR. Each CDR3 protein is one row after TCRdb ran MiXCR on the multiplex PCR reads. The data hold fewer than 650,000 distinct CDR3 sequences, with about 24% observed a single time. V was cut by 5 bases and J by 1 base, with 11 bases left in between. The CDR3 extends over 14 amino acids. The V gene's germline CDR1 is SEHNR and CDR2 FQNEAQ (reference sequence). The V gene is TRBV7-9, the J gene TRBJ1-2; D not certain. The receptor's source is a woman younger than 35 with stable Graves' hyperthyroidism. Some clones in this sample may be carry-over from other donors' samples. Sequencing was carried out using peripheral blood. CDR3 protein: CASSGSGVNYGYTF. The CDR3 DNA sequence: TGTGCCAGCAGCGGATCGGGAGTTAACTATGGCTACACCTTC.